These T cell receptor beta chains were read from a single sample in a study of OX40 agonist ivuxolimab in advanced cancers. The protocol was immunoSEQ multiplex PCR, while the TCRdb copy is restricted to in-frame clones and leaves out a portion. The data show tens of thousands of clones, approximately 89% seen once. The sequences come from CD4+ or CD8+ T cells sorted from blood, collected in a trial of the OX40 agonist ivuxolimab. The origin of the receptors is an adult with an advanced solid tumor such as melanoma, head and neck, liver or kidney cancer. The CDR3 runs from the conserved cysteine through the conserved F or W. The D gene is left open where the match is weak. Expanded clones get a size class; other rows say once, few or many, or leave the size out.

J | V | size | length | D | CDR3 | DNA
TRBJ1-3 | TRBV5-6 | NA | 12 | NA | CASSLGRNTIYF | TGTGCCAGCAGCTTGGGACGAAACACCATATATTTT
TRBJ2-7 | TRBV5-1 | NA | 15 | TRBD2 | CASSLLTSGGYEQYF | TGCGCCAGCAGCCTACTGACTAGCGGGGGGTACGAGCAGTACTTC
TRBJ1-6 | TRBV5-4 | few | 15 | NA | CASSLDGGENSPLHF | TGTGCCAGCAGCTTGGACGGCGGGGAGAATTCACCCCTCCACTTT
TRBJ1-3 | TRBV13 | NA | 14 | NA | CASSLNSEGPTIYF | TGTGCCAGCAGCTTAAATTCGGAGGGCCCCACCATATATTTT
TRBJ2-2 | TRBV7-9 | NA | 11 | NA | CASTFGGELFF | TGTGCCAGCACCTTTGGCGGGGAGCTGTTTTTT
TRBJ1-4 | TRBV7-7 | NA | 13 | NA | CASSLGLGEKLFF | TGTGCTAGCAGCCTTGGGCTAGGGGAAAAACTGTTTTTT
TRBJ2-3 | TRBV5-1 | NA | 15 | TRBD2 | CASSLEGTSADTQYF | TGCGCCAGCAGCTTGGAAGGGACTAGCGCAGATACGCAGTATTTT
TRBJ2-7 | TRBV18 | few | 11 | NA | CASSPQNEQYF | TGTGCCAGCTCACCACAGAACGAGCAGTACTTC
TRBJ1-1 | TRBV2 | NA | 13 | NA | CASLREQNTEAFF | TGTGCCAGCTTAAGGGAGCAGAACACTGAAGCTTTCTTT
TRBJ2-5 | TRBV9 | NA | 14 | NA | CASSVLGGAETQYF | TGTGCCAGCAGCGTCTTAGGGGGTGCAGAGACCCAGTACTTC
TRBJ1-1 | TRBV14 | NA | 16 | TRBD1 | CASSQDEGAVNTEAFF | TGTGCCAGCAGCCAAGATGAGGGGGCGGTGAACACTGAAGCTTTCTTT
TRBJ1-2 | TRBV28 | NA | 12 | NA | CASSPPGFDYTF | TGTGCCAGCAGTCCCCCGGGTTTTGACTACACCTTC
TRBJ2-4 | TRBV18 | NA | 15 | NA | CASSPEVLAKNIQYF | TGTGCCAGCTCACCGGAAGTACTAGCCAAAAACATTCAGTACTTC
TRBJ2-7 | TRBV21-1 | NA | 14 | NA | CASSNGTSSYEQYF | TGTGCCAGCAGCAATGGGACTAGCTCCTACGAGCAGTACTTC
TRBJ1-2 | TRBV2 | few | 14 | TRBD1 | CASSENRGLRGYTF | TGTGCCAGCAGTGAGAACAGGGGGCTGAGGGGCTACACCTTC
TRBJ1-2 | TRBV7-9 | NA | 13 | NA | CASSLGGPYGYTF | TGTGCCAGCAGCTTAGGAGGGCCCTATGGCTACACCTTC
TRBJ2-7 | TRBV19 | NA | 15 | TRBD2 | CASSATGTSGSEQYF | TGTGCCAGTAGTGCCACCGGGACTAGCGGATCCGAGCAGTACTTC
TRBJ2-5 | TRBV7-6 | NA | 14 | TRBD1 | CASSLGTGGETQYF | TGTGCCAGCAGCTTAGGCACAGGGGGTGAGACCCAGTACTTC
TRBJ2-6 | TRBV4-2 | NA | 16 | NA | CASSQDWGTGANVLTF | TGTGCCAGCAGCCAAGATTGGGGCACTGGGGCCAACGTCCTGACTTTC
TRBJ2-5 | TRBV6-5 | NA | 16 | TRBD2 | CASSYSLAGYQETQYF | TGTGCCAGCAGTTACTCACTAGCGGGGTACCAAGAGACCCAGTACTTC
TRBJ1-6 | TRBV9 | NA | 13 | NA | CASSVDPSSPLHF | TGTGCCAGCAGCGTAGACCCCTCGTCACCCCTCCACTTT
TRBJ1-2 | TRBV18 | once | 15 | NA | CASSPRDNSNYGYTF | TGTGCCAGCTCACCGCGGGACAATTCTAACTATGGCTACACCTTC
TRBJ1-4 | TRBV6-1 | NA | 13 | NA | CASSEQGGEKLFF | TGTGCCAGCAGTGAACAGGGTGGAGAAAAACTGTTTTTT
TRBJ2-5 | TRBV7-3 | NA | 15 | NA | CASSLSSQGTETQYF | TGTGCCAGCAGCCTAAGTTCCCAGGGAACGGAGACCCAGTACTTC
TRBJ1-2 | TRBV2 | few | 12 | NA | CASTPAYYGYTF | TGTGCCAGCACTCCGGCTTACTATGGCTACACCTTC
TRBJ1-6 | TRBV5-4 | few | 15 | TRBD1 | CASSLVGTENSPLHF | TGTGCCAGCAGCTTGGTCGGGACAGAGAATTCACCCCTCCACTTT
TRBJ2-7 | TRBV18 | NA | 13 | NA | CASSPQGDYEQYF | TGTGCCAGCTCACCACAGGGCGACTACGAGCAGTACTTC
TRBJ2-1 | TRBV6-5 | NA | 12 | TRBD1 | CASIDRGNEQFF | TGTGCCAGCATCGACAGGGGGAATGAGCAGTTCTTC
TRBJ2-3 | TRBV7-9 | NA | 15 | NA | CASSFGGGALNTQYF | TGTGCCAGCAGCTTTGGAGGGGGGGCCTTGAATACGCAGTATTTT
TRBJ1-1 | TRBV11-2 | once | 13 | NA | CASSLGINTEAFF | TGTGCCAGCAGCTTAGGTATAAACACTGAAGCTTTCTTT
TRBJ2-7 | TRBV27 | NA | 14 | NA | CASSLSGGTYEQYF | TGTGCCAGCAGTTTATCTGGGGGGACCTACGAGCAGTACTTC
TRBJ2-1 | TRBV6-1 | NA | 16 | TRBD2 | CASSGETSGLYNEQFF | TGTGCCAGCAGTGGGGAAACTAGCGGCCTCTACAATGAGCAGTTCTTC
TRBJ1-2 | TRBV5-1 | NA | 14 | NA | CASSFGLANYGYTF | TGCGCCAGCAGCTTTGGGTTGGCTAACTATGGCTACACCTTC
TRBJ1-1 | TRBV6-1 | NA | 11 | NA | CASLERGEAFF | TGTGCCAGTCTGGAGAGAGGAGAAGCTTTCTTT
TRBJ2-7 | TRBV7-8 | NA | 16 | TRBD1 | CASTPLGDRGSYEQYF | TGTGCCAGCACCCCCCTTGGGGACAGGGGATCCTACGAGCAGTACTTC
TRBJ1-2 | TRBV2 | NA | 12 | NA | CASKGWDYGYTF | TGTGCCAGCAAGGGATGGGACTATGGCTACACCTTC
TRBJ2-2 | TRBV29-1 | once | 13 | TRBD1 | CSAQTGSTGELFF | TGCAGCGCTCAGACAGGGAGCACCGGGGAGCTGTTTTTT
TRBJ2-1 | TRBV5-1 | NA | 11 | NA | CASSLEVQQFF | TGCGCCAGCAGCTTGGAAGTCCAGCAGTTCTTC
TRBJ2-5 | TRBV5-1 | NA | 15 | TRBD2 | CASSYTPSGGETQYF | TGCGCCAGCAGCTACACCCCTAGCGGGGGAGAGACCCAGTACTTC
TRBJ2-5 | TRBV29-1 | NA | 13 | NA | CSVGARAQETQYF | TGCAGCGTTGGCGCCAGGGCACAAGAGACCCAGTACTTC
TRBJ2-1 | TRBV25-1 | NA | 13 | NA | CATTHRAINEQFF | TGTGCCACTACCCACAGGGCGATCAATGAGCAGTTCTTC
TRBJ1-3 | TRBV5-1 | NA | 17 | NA | CASSLAGDTNSGNTIYF | TGCGCCAGCAGCTTGGCTGGGGACACCAACTCTGGAAACACCATATATTTT
TRBJ2-5 | TRBV14 | NA | 15 | TRBD1 | CASSQLGQGRETQYF | TGTGCCAGCAGCCAACTAGGACAGGGGCGAGAGACCCAGTACTTC
TRBJ1-6 | TRBV5-6 | once | 14 | NA | CASSLREENSPLHF | TGTGCCAGCAGCTTGAGGGAGGAAAATTCACCCCTCCACTTT
TRBJ1-6 | TRBV10-2 | NA | 18 | TRBD1 | CASSESGGWGSYNSPLHF | TGCGCCAGCAGTGAGTCAGGGGGCTGGGGCTCCTATAATTCACCCCTCCACTTT
TRBJ1-1 | TRBV6-1 | NA | 15 | NA | CASSEAWGASTEAFF | TGTGCCAGCAGTGAAGCGTGGGGGGCGAGCACTGAAGCTTTCTTT
TRBJ2-2 | TRBV18 | NA | 15 | NA | CASSPPLRGSGELFF | TGTGCCAGCTCACCACCTCTCCGAGGAAGCGGGGAGCTGTTTTTT
TRBJ1-3 | TRBV28 | NA | 10 | NA | CASSRNTIYF | TGTGCCAGCAGCAGAAACACCATATATTTT
TRBJ1-1 | TRBV2 | NA | 13 | NA | CASEAWENTEAFF | TGTGCCAGCGAGGCTTGGGAGAACACTGAAGCTTTTTTT
TRBJ2-3 | TRBV2 | NA | 15 | TRBD2 | CASSVIGGNTDTQYF | TGTGCCAGCAGTGTGATCGGGGGGAACACAGATACGCAGTATTTT